Given below is one T cell receptor beta chain in context. This specimen belongs to a study of T-cell reconstitution after alpha-beta-depleted transplantation in children. During its preparation, the TCRbeta library received unique molecular identifiers. TCRdb re-derived calls from the PCR reads in MiXCR, one entry per CDR3 protein. The table records around 400,000 distinct CDR3 sequences, under 13% of them present only once. Germline CDR1 reads SGHTA; CDR2 reads FQGNSA. V trimming: 1 base; J trimming: 1 base; junction bases outside the gene matches: 4. CDR3 length: 17 residues. This chain links TRBV7-2 with TRBJ2-2, with 9 bases fitting TRBD2. The source was PBMCs from the stem cell graft donor, collected from the stem cell graft. This TCR was sampled from a human donor who donated a stem cell graft to a child with acute myeloid leukemia. CDR3 in amino acids: CASSLVGTSLNTGELFF. The CDR3 region has the DNA TGTGCCAGCAGCTTAGTGGGGACTAGCCTGAACACCGGGGAGCTGTTTTTT.